A selection of T cell receptor beta chains follows, all from one sample in a study of blood T cell repertoires in COVID-19. The repertoire was sequenced with immunoSEQ multiplex PCR; TCRdb's copy has only in-frame clones and lacks some. The repertoire includes tens of thousands of clones, roughly 91% of them detected once, and roughly 8.6% sits in the top ten. Material: peripheral blood. Source of these receptors: a human donor in a cohort sampled during active COVID-19. CDR3s include the opening cysteine and the closing phenylalanine or tryptophan. D genes are given only for firm matches. Clone size is shown for a subset of rows, as once, few, many or a class of expanded clone.

D gene: NA; J gene: TRBJ2-5; clone size: NA; V gene: TRBV21-1; CDR3 protein: CASSTSGGAFETQYF; CDR3 DNA: TGTGCCAGCAGTACTAGCGGGGGGGCTTTCGAGACCCAGTACTTC
D gene: TRBD1; J gene: TRBJ2-7; clone size: NA; V gene: TRBV5-1; CDR3 protein: CASRLDRGGIYEQYF; CDR3 DNA: TGCGCCAGCAGATTGGACAGGGGTGGGATCTACGAGCAGTACTTC
D gene: NA; J gene: TRBJ1-1; clone size: NA; V gene: TRBV4-3; CDR3 protein: CASSQDRGNTEAFF; CDR3 DNA: TGCGCCAGCAGCCAAGATAGGGGGAACACTGAAGCTTTCTTT
D gene: TRBD2; J gene: TRBJ2-3; clone size: NA; V gene: TRBV11-2; CDR3 protein: CASSQGWASGSADTQYF; CDR3 DNA: TGTGCCAGCAGTCAGGGCTGGGCTAGCGGGAGTGCAGATACGCAGTATTTT
D gene: TRBD1; J gene: TRBJ1-5; clone size: NA; V gene: TRBV5-6; CDR3 protein: CASSGDRGQPQHF; CDR3 DNA: TGTGCCAGCAGCGGGGACAGGGGTCAGCCCCAGCATTTT
D gene: TRBD1; J gene: TRBJ1-6; clone size: NA; V gene: TRBV9; CDR3 protein: CASSGGTADNSPLHF; CDR3 DNA: TGTGCCAGCAGTGGGGGGACAGCGGATAATTCACCCCTCCACTTT
D gene: NA; J gene: TRBJ2-3; clone size: once; V gene: TRBV7-3; CDR3 protein: CASRLGLNMDF; CDR3 DNA: TGTGCCAGCAGGTTAGGACTCAACATGGATTTT
D gene: TRBD1; J gene: TRBJ2-5; clone size: NA; V gene: TRBV30; CDR3 protein: CAWSEWTGKETQYF; CDR3 DNA: TGTGCCTGGAGTGAGTGGACAGGGAAGGAGACCCAGTACTTC
D gene: NA; J gene: TRBJ2-1; clone size: NA; V gene: TRBV9; CDR3 protein: CASSVRGANEQFF; CDR3 DNA: TGTGCCAGCAGCGTCAGGGGGGCCAATGAGCAGTTCTTC
D gene: NA; J gene: TRBJ2-7; clone size: NA; V gene: TRBV4-3; CDR3 protein: CASSQDRSPLGSYEQYF; CDR3 DNA: TGCGCCAGCAGCCAAGATAGGAGTCCCCTGGGCTCCTACGAGCAGTACTTC
D gene: TRBD2; J gene: TRBJ2-7; clone size: NA; V gene: TRBV7-2; CDR3 protein: CASSLRTSGGVNSYEQYF; CDR3 DNA: TGTGCCAGCAGCTTGAGGACTAGCGGGGGGGTTAACTCCTACGAGCAGTACTTC
D gene: TRBD1; J gene: TRBJ2-7; clone size: NA; V gene: TRBV5-1; CDR3 protein: CASSSRQGYSYEQYF; CDR3 DNA: TGCGCCAGCAGCTCCAGACAGGGGTACTCCTACGAGCAGTACTTC
D gene: NA; J gene: TRBJ1-5; clone size: NA; V gene: TRBV4-3; CDR3 protein: CASSQGRLHGQPQHF; CDR3 DNA: TGCGCCAGCAGCCAAGGTAGACTCCATGGGCAGCCCCAGCATTTT
D gene: TRBD2; J gene: TRBJ2-3; clone size: NA; V gene: TRBV7-3; CDR3 protein: CASSRGEVSTDTQYF; CDR3 DNA: TGTGCCAGCAGCCGGGGGGAGGTTAGCACAGATACGCAGTATTTT